The clone carrying this T cell receptor beta chain has only one observation. The antigen is unknown. This sample stems from a study of T cells in Graves' hyperthyroidism and ophthalmopathy. Whole-study findings and limits: Most expanded thyroid clonotypes above 0.001 also appeared in blood.

Amplification yielded TCR beta CDR3 regions, with RNA transcripts as the source. The HTBI set primed first-round TCR CDR3 RT-PCR. TCRdb independently ran MiXCR on the multiplex PCR reads; one entry per CDR3 protein. Seen here are 480,000 or so distinct CDR3 sequences, 46% observed once, and the top ten hold about two fifths. Trimming left V 3 bases short and J 4 bases short, with 27 bases between. CDR3 length: 19 amino acids. From germline, CDR1 is MGHRA and CDR2 YSYEKL. Investigators excluded patients with uncontrolled infection, other autoimmune disease, pregnancy or lactation. Sequenced input: peripheral blood or thyroid tissue (not recorded which). This sequence originates from an adult woman with Graves' disease, either hyperthyroidism or ophthalmopathy (not recorded which). The chain recombines TRBV4-1 with TRBJ2-5, with D possibly being TRBD1 (6 bases). The CDR3 DNA reads as TGCGCCAGCAGCCAGATGGGACAAGGTGGCAGGGGTTCAGGAGAGACCCAGTACTTC. This translates into CASSQMGQGGRGSGETQYF.